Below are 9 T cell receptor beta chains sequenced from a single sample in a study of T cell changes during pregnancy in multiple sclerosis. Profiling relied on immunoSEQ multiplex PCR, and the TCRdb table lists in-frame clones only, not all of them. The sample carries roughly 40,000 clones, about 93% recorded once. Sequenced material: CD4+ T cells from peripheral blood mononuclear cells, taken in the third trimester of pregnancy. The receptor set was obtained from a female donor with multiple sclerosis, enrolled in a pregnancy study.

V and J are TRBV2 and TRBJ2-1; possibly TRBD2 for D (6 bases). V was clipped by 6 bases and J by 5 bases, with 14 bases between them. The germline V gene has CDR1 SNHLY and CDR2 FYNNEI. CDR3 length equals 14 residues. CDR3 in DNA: TGTGCCAGCAGAGCGGGCCAGGTGGACAATGAGCAGTTCTTC. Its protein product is CASRAGQVDNEQFF.

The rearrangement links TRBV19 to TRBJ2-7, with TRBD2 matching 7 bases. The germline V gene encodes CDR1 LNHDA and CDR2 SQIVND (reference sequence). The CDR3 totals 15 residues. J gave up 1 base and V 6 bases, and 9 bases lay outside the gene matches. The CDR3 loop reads CASSASGEGSYEQYF. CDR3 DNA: TGTGCCAGTAGCGCTAGCGGAGAGGGGTCCTACGAGCAGTACTTC.

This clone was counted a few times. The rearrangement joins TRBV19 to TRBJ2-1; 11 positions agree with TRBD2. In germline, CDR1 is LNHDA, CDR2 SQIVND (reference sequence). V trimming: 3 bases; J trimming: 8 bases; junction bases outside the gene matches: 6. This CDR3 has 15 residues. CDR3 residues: CASSIPSGRSDEQFF. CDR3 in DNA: TGTGCCAGTAGTATCCCTAGCGGGAGGTCCGATGAGCAGTTCTTC.

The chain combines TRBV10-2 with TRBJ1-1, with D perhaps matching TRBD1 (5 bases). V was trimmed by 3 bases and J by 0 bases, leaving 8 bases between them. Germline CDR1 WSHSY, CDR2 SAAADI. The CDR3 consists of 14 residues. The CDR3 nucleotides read TGCGCCAGCAGTGACGTACAGGTGAACACTGAAGCTTTCTTT. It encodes CASSDVQVNTEAFF.

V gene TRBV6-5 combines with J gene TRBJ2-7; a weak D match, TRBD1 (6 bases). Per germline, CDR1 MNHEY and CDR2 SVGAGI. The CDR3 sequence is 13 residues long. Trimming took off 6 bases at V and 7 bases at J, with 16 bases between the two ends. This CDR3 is CASRRSQGGEQYF. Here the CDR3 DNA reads TGTGCCAGCAGAAGATCACAGGGCGGGGAGCAGTACTTC.

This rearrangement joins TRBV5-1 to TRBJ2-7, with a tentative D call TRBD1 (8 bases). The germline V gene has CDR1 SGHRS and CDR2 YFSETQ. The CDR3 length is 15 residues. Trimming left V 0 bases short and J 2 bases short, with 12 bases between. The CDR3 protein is CASSLDRGGPYEQYF. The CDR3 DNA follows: TGCGCCAGCAGCTTGGACAGGGGGGGTCCCTACGAGCAGTACTTC. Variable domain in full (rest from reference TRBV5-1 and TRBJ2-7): KAGVTQTPRYLIKTRGQQVTLSCSPISGHRSVSWYQQTPGQGLQFLFEYFSETQRNKGNFPGRFSGRQFSNSRSEMNVSTLELGDSALYLCASSLDRGGPYEQYFGPGTRLTVT.

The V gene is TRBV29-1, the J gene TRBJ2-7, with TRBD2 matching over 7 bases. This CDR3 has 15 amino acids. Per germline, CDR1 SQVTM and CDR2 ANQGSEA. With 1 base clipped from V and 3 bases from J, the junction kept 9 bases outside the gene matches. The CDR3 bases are TGCAGCGTTGAAGTTCCGGGGGGTAGCGGCTACGAGCAGTACTTC. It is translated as CSVEVPGGSGYEQYF.

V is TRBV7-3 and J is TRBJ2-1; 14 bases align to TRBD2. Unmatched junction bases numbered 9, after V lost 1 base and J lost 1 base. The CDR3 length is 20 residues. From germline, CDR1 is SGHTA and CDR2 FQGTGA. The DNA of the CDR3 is TGTGCCAGCAGCTTAAGCGGCCCGGGACTAGCGGGAGCTTCCTACAATGAGCAGTTCTTC. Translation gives CASSLSGPGLAGASYNEQFF. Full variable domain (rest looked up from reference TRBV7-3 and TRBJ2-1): GAGVSQTPSNKVTEKGKYVELRCDPISGHTALYWYRQSLGQGPEFLIYFQGTGAADDSGLPNDRFFAVRPEGSVSTLKIQRTERGDSAVYLCASSLSGPGLAGASYNEQFFGPGTRLTVL.

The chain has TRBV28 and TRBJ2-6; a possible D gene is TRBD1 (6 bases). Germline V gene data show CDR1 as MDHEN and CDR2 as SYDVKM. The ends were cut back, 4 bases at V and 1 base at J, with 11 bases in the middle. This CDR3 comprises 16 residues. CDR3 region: CASSSSRGSGANVLTF. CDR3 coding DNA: TGTGCCAGCAGTTCTTCCAGGGGATCTGGGGCCAACGTCCTGACTTTC.